The T cell receptor (beta chain) under discussion was sequenced for a study of blood T cell repertoires in COVID-19 (dated by TCRdb to between 2020 and 2021). With regard to the full study: Collaborator samples came from the United States, Italy and Spain and covered acute and convalescent phases of COVID-19. The dataset comprised deeply sampled blood TCRbeta repertoires from subjects exposed to, actively infected with, or recovered from COVID-19. Where HLA class I and class II types were available, the types were taken from metadata supplied by the sample provider, not from assay-based typing. The material from the prospective study consisted of cDNA or gDNA derived from T cells, B-cell-depleted T cells, or PBMCs. The repertoires were made available in a free public database intended to serve as a resource for research on the immune response to SARS-CoV-2. Sample metadata almost always included a de-identified subject ID, COVID-19 status, age in years and sex. Samples came from the ongoing ImmuneRACE study (first 160 participants) plus 1,254 subjects from 6 global collaborators.

The immunoSEQ Assay, a bias-controlled multiplex PCR, was used to amplify TCRbeta CDR3 regions from genomic DNA. On the authors' methods: The number of nucleated cells in each sample was estimated by amplification of reference gene primers within the assay. To quantify the absolute abundance of each unique TCRbeta CDR3 rearrangement, sequence reads were collapsed and filtered. For each sample, productive Simpson clonality was calculated by taking the square root of Simpson's diversity index across productive rearrangements. Drawn from immuneACCESS, this table holds only the in-frame rearrangements with V and J called that TCRdb kept. Clones are partly lost; checked studies trace under half to an unresolved V gene and leave the rest unexplained. The D gene and trimming were derived from the DNA, and the V and J assignments and clone size from that table. This sample is represented by approximately 130,000 clones; 85% to 90% of them were singletons. The ten largest make up around 4% of the sample.

CDR1 and CDR2, per the germline V gene, are SGHTA and FQGTGA. The CDR3 numbers 16 residues from cysteine through phenylalanine. The sequence is cut down to CDR3 DNA, 48 bases in frame from base 1. Trimming costs V 0 bases and J 2 bases, and their ends lie 11 bases apart. Collaborating institutions collected whole blood in K2EDTA tubes following their own protocols. For TCRbeta analysis, collaborators shipped samples in one of three forms: frozen whole blood, isolated PBMCs, or DNA extracted from either of those sample types. As concerns this clone: Its antigen remains undetermined. Base quality data are lacking; no much larger clone is found one base away.

The investigation overall reported the following: The quantity of clinical and demographic metadata differed by source and by participant and was supplied without curation.

This clonotype was sampled from a man aged 60 to 75 with acute or convalescent COVID-19. Recombination joined TRBV7-3 with TRBJ2-1, with TRBD2 tentatively as D gene (6 bases match). Specimen: peripheral blood. CDR3 region: CASSLTGGNAYNEQFF. The DNA is TGTGCCAGCAGCTTAACAGGCGGGAATGCCTACAATGAGCAGTTCTTC.